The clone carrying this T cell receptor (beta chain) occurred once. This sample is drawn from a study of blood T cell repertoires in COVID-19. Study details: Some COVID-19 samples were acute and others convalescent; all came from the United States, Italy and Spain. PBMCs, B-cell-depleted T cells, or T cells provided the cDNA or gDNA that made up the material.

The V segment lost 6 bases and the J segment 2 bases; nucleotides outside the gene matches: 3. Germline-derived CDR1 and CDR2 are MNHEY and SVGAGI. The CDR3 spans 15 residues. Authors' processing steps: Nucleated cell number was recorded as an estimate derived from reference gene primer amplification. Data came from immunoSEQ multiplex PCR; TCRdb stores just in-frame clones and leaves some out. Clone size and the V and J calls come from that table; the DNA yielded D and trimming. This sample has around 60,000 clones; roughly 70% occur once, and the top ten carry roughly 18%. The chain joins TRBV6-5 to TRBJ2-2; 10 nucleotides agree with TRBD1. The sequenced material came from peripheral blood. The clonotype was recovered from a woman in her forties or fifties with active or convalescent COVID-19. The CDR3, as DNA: TGTGCCAGCAGGCAGACAGGGGGCAACACCGGGGAGCTGTTTTTT. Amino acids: CASRQTGGNTGELFF.